Following are 32 T cell receptor beta chains from one sample sequenced in a study of early T cells in non-severe SARS-CoV-2 infection. TCRdb re-analysed the 5' RACE reads in MiXCR, keeping a single row per CDR3 protein. The sample yields 75,000 to 90,000 distinct CDR3 sequences, just under 15% seen once. What was sequenced was whole blood. These receptors were collected from an adult who was a healthcare worker with PCR-confirmed SARS-CoV-2 infection or an uninfected control (not recorded which).

V is TRBV7-2 and J is TRBJ2-6, with D possibly being TRBD1 (5 bases). V lost 5 bases and J 1 base, leaving 18 bases between the germline ends. The germline V gene has CDR1 SGHTA and CDR2 FQGNSA. The CDR3 sequence is 18 residues long. CDR3 protein: CASSAGQGFWSGANVLTF. The CDR3, as DNA: TGTGCCAGCAGCGCCGGGCAGGGTTTTTGGTCTGGGGCCAACGTCCTGACTTTC.

V and J are TRBV27 and TRBJ2-5, with 7 bases identical to TRBD1. V gave up 6 bases and J gave up 3 bases; unmatched junction bases: 4. This CDR3 has 13 amino acids. Per the germline V gene, CDR1 is MNHEY and CDR2 is SMNVEV (reference sequence). The CDR3 DNA is TGTGCCAGCAGACAAGACAGGGAAGAGACCCAGTACTTC. Translation gives CASRQDREETQYF.

The CDR3: CASSPSGGLHNEQFF. CDR3 sequence (DNA): TGTGCCAGCAGCCCTTCCGGGGGGCTCCACAATGAGCAGTTCTTC. This chain links TRBV11-3 with TRBJ2-1, with D maybe TRBD2 (7 bases). CDR3 size: 15 residues. Germline loops: CDR1 SGHNT, CDR2 YENEEA. The ends were cut back, 5 bases at V and 5 bases at J, with 16 bases in the middle.

This clonotype was seen many times. CDR3 sequence: CSAQGLLNEQFF. In DNA form, the CDR3 reads TGCAGTGCCCAGGGACTTCTCAATGAGCAGTTCTTC. The J gene is TRBJ2-1, the V gene TRBV20-1; perhaps TRBD2 as D (6 bases). CDR1 and CDR2 (germline): DFQATT, SNEGSKA (reference sequence). V was clipped by 6 bases and J by 6 bases, with 12 bases between them. The CDR3 is 12 residues long.

Notes on this clonotype: A much larger clone lies one base from this, so it may be a read error. The genes are TRBV20-1 and TRBJ2-7; either TRBD1 or TRBD2 may supply D (5 bases each). The CDR3 is 14 amino acids. The germline V gene has CDR1 DFQATT and CDR2 SNEGSKA (reference sequence). The CDR3 nucleotides read TGCAGTGCTCCGGGGACCCCAGACCTCTACGACCAGTACTTC. Protein: CSAPGTPDLYDQYF.

This chain uses TRBV5-1 with TRBJ2-7; weak D call: TRBD1 (5 bases). Trimming took off 2 bases at V and 3 bases at J, with 6 bases between the two ends. Germline loops: CDR1 SGHRS, CDR2 YFSETQ. This CDR3 contains 12 residues. The CDR3 spells CASSFQGYEQYF. DNA for the CDR3: TGCGCCAGCAGCTTTCAGGGCTACGAGCAGTACTTC.

This clonotype was found a few times. The genes are TRBV18 and TRBJ1-6; no reliable D call. The CDR3 has 15 amino acids. V was clipped by 3 bases and J by 7 bases, with 13 bases between them. Germline V lookup: CDR1 KGHSH, CDR2 LQKENI. The CDR3 is CASSPDFDPNSPLHF. DNA of the CDR3: TGTGCCAGCTCACCCGATTTCGACCCGAATTCACCCCTCCACTTT.

The chain recombines TRBV7-9 with TRBJ2-1, with D possibly being TRBD2 (6 bases). Trimming left V 5 bases short and J 0 bases short, with 17 bases between. CDR3 length: 17 residues. Germline V gives CDR1 SEHNR, CDR2 FQNEAQ (reference sequence). In DNA form, the CDR3 reads TGTGCCAGCAGCCTGGTCGGGAGAACATCCTCCTACAATGAGCAGTTCTTC. Translating gives CASSLVGRTSSYNEQFF.

This chain connects TRBV11-2 to TRBJ2-7; 12 bases align to TRBD2. The CDR3 runs 15 residues. CDR1 and CDR2 (germline): SGHAT, FQNNGV. V was pared by 4 bases and J by 7 bases, with 8 bases of the junction left unmatched. DNA of the CDR3: TGTGCCAGCAGCTCATCTAGCGGGAGGGCCGGAGAGCAGTACTTC. This translates into CASSSSSGRAGEQYF.

The chain joins TRBV7-2 to TRBJ2-2; maybe TRBD2 (5 bases). The ends were cut back, 1 base at V and 0 bases at J, with 9 bases in the middle. The CDR3 spans 16 residues. Germline V gene lookup returns CDR1 SGHTA and CDR2 FQGNSA. Here the CDR3 reads CASSLVGGANTGELFF. The CDR3 nucleotides read TGTGCCAGCAGCTTAGTAGGAGGAGCGAACACCGGGGAGCTGTTTTTT.

V is TRBV7-9 and J is TRBJ2-3, with D tentatively TRBD2 (6 bases). V gave up 0 bases and J gave up 8 bases, with 9 bases separating them. The CDR3 is 13 amino acids. Germline CDR1 is SEHNR and CDR2 is FQNEAQ (reference sequence). CDR3 bases: TGTGCCAGCAGCTTAGCTACGGGACTTACGCAGTATTTT. Translating gives CASSLATGLTQYF.

This clonotype was counted a few times. The chain links TRBV28 to TRBJ2-1, with 13 bases matching TRBD2. Germline V CDR1 and CDR2: MDHEN, SYDVKM. The J segment lost 7 bases and the V segment lost 8 bases, leaving 11 bases of the junction unmatched. This CDR3 spans 16 amino acids. The CDR3 DNA sequence: TGTGCCAGCCGCGGGGGGACTAGCGGGATTCGGAATGAGCAGTTCTTC. This encodes CASRGGTSGIRNEQFF.

This chain connects TRBV28 to TRBJ2-5, with 8 bases fitting TRBD1. This CDR3 region has 13 residues. Germline V gene data show CDR1 as MDHEN and CDR2 as SYDVKM. V was pared by 6 bases and J by 5 bases, with 5 bases of the junction left unmatched. The CDR3 sequence is CASSRGQGETQYF. Written as DNA, the CDR3 is TGTGCCAGCAGCAGAGGACAGGGCGAGACCCAGTACTTC.

This clonotype was picked up a small number of times. The chain couples TRBV7-8 to TRBJ2-3, with D possibly being TRBD2 (5 bases). This CDR3 has 13 residues. Germline V gene sequence: CDR1 SGHVS, CDR2 FQNEAQ. The ends were cut back, 7 bases at V and 3 bases at J, with 11 bases in the middle. CDR3: CASTVGITDTQYF. The CDR3 bases are TGTGCCAGCACTGTCGGGATAACAGATACGCAGTATTTT.

This clonotype was observed a handful of times. The V gene is TRBV5-5, the J gene TRBJ1-4; TRBD1 matches at 7 bases. Germline V gene data show CDR1 as SGHKS and CDR2 as YYEKEE (reference sequence). The CDR3 extends over 14 amino acids. The trim removed 1 base at V and 5 bases at J, leaving 2 bases unmatched. In nucleotides, the CDR3 is TGTGCCAGCAGCTTGCGCAGGGGGAATGAAAAACTGTTTTTT. It encodes CASSLRRGNEKLFF.

About this clonotype itself: An end of the junction does not agree with germline; a read error may underlie this. The rearrangement uses TRBV28 and TRBJ1-1, with a tentative D call TRBD1 (5 bases). CDR1 and CDR2 from the germline V gene are MDHEN and SYDVKM. This CDR3 spans 13 amino acids. DNA for the CDR3: TGTGCCAACAGTCCCCCTTTTGGGGGTGAAGCTTTCTTT. Its protein product is CANSPPFGGEAFF.

The chain joins TRBV6-1 to TRBJ2-2, with D perhaps matching TRBD1 or TRBD2 (5 bases each). Germline V gene sequence: CDR1 MNHNS, CDR2 SASEGT. Trimming shortened V by 7 bases and J by 4 bases, and 16 bases separated the two germline ends. This CDR3 has 15 amino acids. The CDR3 is CASTEQGGGTGELFF. CDR3 coding DNA: TGTGCCAGCACCGAGCAGGGTGGAGGCACCGGGGAGCTGTTTTTT.

This clonotype was seen more than once but under ten times. The V gene is TRBV11-1, the J gene TRBJ2-7; 12 bases are shared with TRBD2. V was pared by 5 bases and J by 6 bases, with 5 bases of the junction left unmatched. CDR3 length: 14 amino acids. Germline V lookup: CDR1 SGHAT, CDR2 FQDESV (reference sequence). CDR3 residues: CASSRGLAGSEQYF. In DNA form, the CDR3 reads TGTGCCAGCAGCCGAGGACTAGCGGGAAGCGAGCAGTACTTC.

The chain carries TRBV29-1 and TRBJ1-2, with a tentative D call TRBD1 (6 bases). Deletions cut 7 bases from V and 2 bases from J, with 14 bases between. This CDR3 contains 13 residues. Germline V gene data show CDR1 as SQVTM and CDR2 as ANQGSEA. The CDR3 DNA is TGCAGCGGGTTGACTCAGGGGAACTATGGCTACACCTTC. As protein: CSGLTQGNYGYTF.

The V call is TRBV12-3 or TRBV12-4, the J call TRBJ1-4; D gene ambiguous. The ends were cut back, 4 bases at V and 8 bases at J, with 8 bases in the middle. CDR3 length: 12 amino acids. Written as DNA, the CDR3 is TGTGCCAGCAGTTCGGTAAACGAAAAACTGTTTTTT. Its translation is CASSSVNEKLFF.

This clonotype was seen only a few times. The chain combines TRBV5-8 with TRBJ1-4; no reliable D call. Trimming shortened V by 0 bases and J by 11 bases, and 11 bases separated the two germline ends. The CDR3 consists of 13 residues. CDR1 and CDR2 from the germline V gene are SGHTS and YDEGEE. The CDR3 loop is CASSLESGRKLFF. CDR3 sequence (DNA): TGTGCCAGCAGCTTGGAATCCGGGAGGAAACTGTTTTTT.

In its sample, this clonotype was seen many times. The gene calls are TRBV6-1 and TRBJ2-7; the D is unclear. The CDR3 covers 12 residues. Germline V gene lookup returns CDR1 MNHNS and CDR2 SASEGT. Deletions cut 2 bases from V and 2 bases from J, with 4 bases between. The CDR3 DNA reads as TGTGCCAGCAGTGAAAGGGCCTACGAGCAGTACTTC. Translation: CASSERAYEQYF.

This clonotype was picked up many times. V usage is TRBV18 and J usage is TRBJ2-5, with 9 bases matching TRBD1. The trim removed 3 bases at V and 5 bases at J, leaving 10 bases unmatched. The CDR3 consists of 16 residues. CDR1 and CDR2 from the germline V gene are KGHSH and LQKENI. The CDR3 is CASSPLPQGARETQYF. The CDR3 DNA follows: TGTGCCAGCTCACCTTTGCCACAGGGGGCAAGGGAGACCCAGTACTTC.

This clonotype appeared many times. The V gene is TRBV7-9, the J gene TRBJ2-7; 11 bases are a match to TRBD2. The CDR3 has 14 amino acids. Per germline, CDR1 SEHNR and CDR2 FQNEAQ (reference sequence). V was clipped by 5 bases and J by 12 bases; unmatched bases: 12. Here the CDR3 DNA reads TGTGCCAGCAGCGCAACTGTGGGACTAGCGGCTTTGTACTTC. Amino acids: CASSATVGLAALYF.

This clonotype has only a few counts. The V gene is TRBV11-2, the J gene TRBJ2-1, with unresolved D. V was cut by 4 bases and J by 6 bases, with 7 bases left in between. This CDR3 region has 12 residues. In germline, CDR1 is SGHAT, CDR2 FQNNGV. Here the CDR3 DNA reads TGTGCCAGCAGCTCCCCCGCCAATGAGCAGTTCTTC. This translates into CASSSPANEQFF.

This chain links TRBV21-1 with TRBJ1-6. TRBV21-1 is shown as a pseudogene. The CDR3 extends over 19 amino acids. The DNA of the CDR3 is TGTGCCAGCAGCAATTGGCGCAGGGGCCCTAAATCGGATAATTCACCCCTCCACTTT. Its protein is CASSNWRRGPKSDNSPLHF.

DNA for the CDR3: TGTGCCAGCAGTTCCCGATCGGGTTCCTACGAGCAGTACTTC. It codes for CASSSRSGSYEQYF. This chain links TRBV11-2 with TRBJ2-7; D unresolved. The CDR3 sequence is 14 residues long. Germline values: CDR1 SGHAT, CDR2 FQNNGV. The V end was cut by 6 bases, the J end by 1 base, with 13 bases between.

This clonotype was recorded a few times. The chain combines TRBV6-7 with TRBJ2-5; tentatively, D is TRBD1 or TRBD2 (5 bases each). TRBV6-7 is recorded as an ORF, its role being uncertain. The CDR3 length is 15 residues. V shed 6 bases and J shed 5 bases, with 19 bases lying between them. In DNA form, the CDR3 reads TGTGCCAGCAGAATCAGAGGGCTCGAGGGGGAGACCCAGTACTTC. Amino acids: CASRIRGLEGETQYF.

The V call is TRBV5-1, the J call TRBJ2-2, with no clear D. Germline V gene lookup returns CDR1 SGHRS and CDR2 YFSETQ. Between the trimmed V and J ends, which lost 0 bases and 0 bases, there was a span of 9 bases. The CDR3 length is 16 residues. This CDR3 is CASSLAMTANTGELFF. For the CDR3, the DNA is TGCGCCAGCAGCTTGGCGATGACCGCGAACACCGGGGAGCTGTTTTTT.

This rearrangement joins TRBV27 to TRBJ1-1, with D unresolved. The V gene's germline CDR1 is MNHEY and CDR2 SMNVEV (reference sequence). The CDR3 has 14 amino acids. The V end lost 2 bases, the J end lost 3 bases, and 10 bases lay between the germline ends. The CDR3 sequence is CASSLPHSHTEAFF. CDR3 nucleotide sequence: TGTGCCAGCAGTTTACCCCACTCGCACACTGAAGCTTTCTTT.

This clonotype occurred a few times. J is TRBJ1-4 and V is TRBV21-1; the listed D gene, TRBD1, was not tested against the DNA. TRBV21-1 is a recognized pseudogene. The CDR3 length is 18 residues. The CDR3 sequence is CASSKRDRGQVYNEKLFF. The CDR3 DNA reads as TGTGCCAGCAGCAAAAGGGACAGGGGGCAGGTTTATAATGAAAAACTGTTTTTT.

The J gene is TRBJ2-5, the V gene TRBV11-1; D is possibly TRBD1 (6 bases). Germline V gives CDR1 SGHAT, CDR2 FQDESV (reference sequence). The V end lost 5 bases, the J end lost 5 bases, and 12 bases lay between the germline ends. The CDR3 totals 13 residues. The CDR3 region is CASSRTGIETQYF. As DNA, the CDR3 is TGTGCCAGCAGCCGTACAGGGATTGAGACCCAGTACTTC.